The 30 T cell receptor beta chains presented below share a single source sample, sequenced in a study of blood T cells in healthy people across ages. A J-beta primer mix and a sample-barcoded 5' primer were used in a second PCR of about 7 to 12 cycles. TCRdb ran MiXCR on the 5' RACE reads and lists one entry per CDR3 protein. The data contain 500,000 to 550,000 distinct CDR3 sequences, more than 20% of them singletons. This same sample was also taken into another study, of T cells of mothers and their children.

Input material: blood. These receptors all stem from a boy aged 10-17 years in good health.

The chain employs TRBV4-1 and TRBJ1-4, with TRBD1 matching over 9 bases. Trimming cost V 2 bases and J 8 bases; bases outside gene matches: 6. The germline V gene encodes CDR1 MGHRA and CDR2 YSYEKL. The length of the CDR3 is 15 residues. The CDR3 loop is CASSQQTGGWEKLFF. In DNA form, the CDR3 reads TGCGCCAGCAGCCAACAGACAGGGGGTTGGGAAAAACTGTTTTTT.

V is TRBV7-2 and J is TRBJ2-1, with 8 nucleotides matching TRBD2. J was trimmed by 4 bases and V by 3 bases; bases with no gene match: 5. CDR3 length: 15 amino acids. From germline, CDR1 is SGHTA and CDR2 FQGNSA. This chain's CDR3 is CASSFTSGGYNEQFF. CDR3 sequence (DNA): TGTGCCAGCAGCTTTACTAGCGGAGGGTACAATGAGCAGTTCTTC.

The V gene is TRBV20-1, the J gene TRBJ1-1, with D perhaps TRBD1 (6 bases). The CDR3 runs to 13 residues. V was trimmed by 6 bases and J by 4 bases, leaving 15 bases between them. CDR1 is DFQATT and CDR2 is SNEGSKA in the germline V gene (reference sequence). The CDR3, as DNA: TGCAGTGCGGCGGGGGGGCGACGCACTGAAGCTTTCTTT. Its protein is CSAAGGRRTEAFF.

Only one count was recorded for this clonotype. The V and J genes are TRBV4-2 and TRBJ2-6; D possibly corresponds to TRBD1 (6 bases). The CDR3 sequence is 17 residues long. V was trimmed by 1 base and J by 1 base, leaving 11 bases between them. Germline V lookup: CDR1 LGHNA, CDR2 YNFKEQ. CDR3 coding DNA: TGTGCCAGCAGCCAAGGCTTACAGGGATCTGGGGCCAACGTCCTGACTTTC. Residues: CASSQGLQGSGANVLTF.

J is TRBJ2-3 and V is TRBV7-8; D might be TRBD1 (5 bases). Germline V lookup: CDR1 SGHVS, CDR2 FQNEAQ. This CDR3 has 15 amino acids. V was shortened by 5 bases and J by 1 base, with 13 bases between the two germline ends. The CDR3 bases are TGTGCCAGCAGCCAATTCGAACAGGGCACAGATACGCAGTATTTT. As protein: CASSQFEQGTDTQYF.

In the case of this clonotype: With a much larger clone just one base away, this may be a read error. This chain connects TRBV15 to TRBJ2-7; TRBD1 matches at 8 bases. There are 15 residues in the CDR3. Germline CDR1 reads LNHNV; CDR2 reads YYDKDF (reference sequence). The CDR3, as DNA: TGTGCCACCAGCAGAGATCATGCAGGGGGCTACGGGCAGTACTTC. It specifies CATSRDHAGGYGQYF. The entire variable domain, with the rest obtained from reference TRBV15 and TRBJ2-7, is as follows: DAMVIQNPRYQVTQFGKPVTLSCSQTLNHNVMYWYQQKSSQAPKLLFHYYDKDFNNEADTPDNFQSRRPNTSFCFLDIRSPGLGDTAMYLCATSRDHAGGYGQYFGPGTRLTVT.

The genes are TRBV18 and TRBJ1-1; no firm D call. This CDR3 has 13 amino acids. Germline V gene sequence: CDR1 KGHSH, CDR2 LQKENI. Trimming shortened V by 7 bases and J by 1 base, and 10 bases separated the two germline ends. The CDR3 spells CASCQGENTEAFF. DNA of the CDR3: TGTGCCAGCTGCCAAGGTGAGAACACTGAAGCTTTCTTT.

The chain recombines TRBV29-1 with TRBJ2-5, with TRBD1 matching 9 bases. Judging by the DNA end, TRBJ2-7 fits better; the J call may be wrong. The CDR3 totals 12 residues. From germline, CDR1 is SQVTM and CDR2 ANQGSEA. DNA of the CDR3: TGCAGCGCCCGGGACAGGGCCCACGAGCAGTACTTC. It specifies CSARDRAHEQYF.

This clonotype was seen a handful of times. The chain combines TRBV12-3 or TRBV12-4 with TRBJ1-4; tentative D call: TRBD1 (5 bases). Trimming took off 6 bases at V and 2 bases at J, with 19 bases between the two ends. This CDR3 is 17 amino acids long. The CDR3 DNA sequence: TGTGCCAGCAGCCTTAGCGGTAGGGGCCGGACTAATGAAAAACTGTTTTTT. It encodes CASSLSGRGRTNEKLFF.

The chain recombines TRBV6-2 or TRBV6-3 with TRBJ2-2; unclear D gene. V was clipped by 7 bases and J by 7 bases, with 16 bases between them. The CDR3 is 14 amino acids. Germline CDR1 reads MNHEY; CDR2 reads SVGEGT. The CDR3: CASTTDGVIGELFF. Here the CDR3 DNA reads TGTGCCAGCACCACCGATGGGGTAATCGGGGAGCTGTTTTTT.

This clonotype appeared a few times. The V and J genes are TRBV6-2 or TRBV6-3 and TRBJ1-2; D unresolved. The CDR3 contains 12 residues. V lost 4 bases to trimming and J lost 6 bases, with 9 bases between them. CDR1 and CDR2 from the germline V gene are MNHEY and SVGEGT. CDR3 nucleotides: TGTGCCAGCAGTTTCTCCGGGGATGGCTACACCTTC. Translation gives CASSFSGDGYTF.

The chain is built from TRBV7-8 and TRBJ2-5; possible D gene TRBD1, 5 bases. This CDR3 is built from 15 residues. The V gene's germline CDR1 is SGHVS and CDR2 FQNEAQ. Between the trimmed V and J ends, which lost 5 bases and 5 bases, there was a span of 18 bases. This chain's CDR3 is CASSLGPSTVETQYF. The CDR3, as DNA: TGTGCCAGCAGCCTCGGACCTTCGACAGTGGAGACCCAGTACTTC.

The chain is built from TRBV28 and TRBJ1-4; possibly TRBD1 for D (6 bases). Per germline, CDR1 MDHEN and CDR2 SYDVKM. Trimming cost V 3 bases and J 3 bases, with 14 bases left between them. This CDR3 spans 16 amino acids. CDR3 coding DNA: TGTGCCAGCAGTTTGGGGGGGCGCGTGGCTAATGAAAAACTGTTTTTT. Translated, it gives CASSLGGRVANEKLFF.

V usage is TRBV2 and J usage is TRBJ2-5; D is perhaps TRBD2 (5 bases). The V end lost 6 bases, the J end lost 5 bases, and 10 bases lay between the germline ends. The CDR3 extends over 12 amino acids. The V gene's germline CDR1 is SNHLY and CDR2 FYNNEI. The DNA for the CDR3 is TGTGCCAGCAGAAGGAGAGGGGAGACCCAGTACTTC. It specifies CASRRRGETQYF.

The CDR3 loop is CASRVGTVDNNEQFF. As DNA, the CDR3 is TGTGCCAGCAGGGTAGGGACAGTTGATAACAATGAGCAGTTCTTC. J is TRBJ2-1 and V is TRBV6-1; TRBD1 aligns across 7 bases. Per the germline V gene, CDR1 is MNHNS and CDR2 is SASEGT. CDR3 length: 15 residues. Trimming at V came to 6 bases and at J to 5 bases, leaving 10 bases not matched to a gene.

This rearrangement joins TRBV5-1 to TRBJ2-7, with TRBD1 matching over 9 bases. V dropped 3 bases and J dropped 5; count of bases not matched to a gene: 9. Germline assignment: CDR1 SGHRS and CDR2 YFSETQ. There are 15 residues in the CDR3. CDR3 region: CASSSGRDRANEQYF. The CDR3 nucleotides read TGCGCCAGCAGCTCCGGCCGGGACAGGGCTAACGAGCAGTACTTC.

This clonotype was counted a few times. The V gene is TRBV20-1, the J gene TRBJ2-7, with D possibly being TRBD2 (6 bases). The CDR3 contains 15 residues. Trimming removed 5 bases at V and 3 bases at J, with 20 bases between. CDR1 and CDR2 (germline): DFQATT, SNEGSKA (reference sequence). The DNA of the CDR3 is TGCAGTGCTCGATACGGGACTCGGCTGGGCTACGAGCAGTACTTC. Translating gives CSARYGTRLGYEQYF.

This clonotype was counted between two and nine times. This chain connects TRBV2 to TRBJ2-2; possibly TRBD1 for D (5 bases). Germline V gives CDR1 SNHLY, CDR2 FYNNEI. V lost 6 bases and J 6 bases, leaving 11 bases between the germline ends. The CDR3 consists of 13 residues. CDR3 loop: CASSQGNAGELFF. CDR3 sequence (DNA): TGTGCCAGCAGCCAGGGAAATGCCGGGGAGCTGTTTTTT.

The chain has TRBV7-9 and TRBJ2-1, with a tentative D call TRBD2 (5 bases). The CDR3 runs 12 residues. Trimming took off 2 bases at V and 12 bases at J, with 11 bases between the two ends. Germline CDR1 and CDR2: SEHNR and FQNEAQ (reference sequence). For the CDR3, the DNA is TGTGCCAGCAGCTTATACGGACTTCGGCAGTTCTTC. The encoded protein is CASSLYGLRQFF.

This rearrangement joins TRBV7-8 to TRBJ2-1; perhaps TRBD1 as D (6 bases). There are 15 residues in the CDR3. The germline V gene encodes CDR1 SGHVS and CDR2 FQNEAQ. V was clipped by 2 bases and J by 7 bases, with 15 bases between them. CDR3 loop: CASSLWRTAENEQFF. As DNA, the CDR3 is TGTGCCAGCAGCTTATGGAGGACAGCGGAAAATGAGCAGTTCTTC.

Points on this clonotype: The germline gene is not matched at one end of the junction; a read error may be the cause. The rearrangement uses TRBV2 and TRBJ2-5; 7 bases match TRBD2. Gene TRBJ2-1 matches the end of the DNA better, so the J call may be wrong. The CDR3 is 15 residues long. CDR1 is SNHLY, CDR2 FYNNEI, per germline. The CDR3 bases are TGTGCCAACAGTGATGGCGGGGGTTCTCCCAATGAGCAGTTCTTC. Its translation is CANSDGGGSPNEQFF.

The V gene is TRBV5-6, the J gene TRBJ1-2, with D maybe TRBD1 (5 bases). CDR1 SGHDT and CDR2 YYEEEE come from the germline V gene. V was pared by 0 bases and J by 2 bases, with 17 bases between. The CDR3 sequence is 17 residues long. Written as DNA, the CDR3 is TGTGCCAGCAGCTTGGATTTGCGGGACGCTCAAAACTATGGCTACACCTTC. Encoded protein: CASSLDLRDAQNYGYTF. Full variable domain (remainder filled in from reference TRBV5-6 and TRBJ1-2): DAGVTQSPTHLIKTRGQQVTLRCSPKSGHDTVSWYQQALGQGPQFIFQYYEEEERQRGNFPDRFSGHQFPNYSSELNVNALLLGDSALYLCASSLDLRDAQNYGYTFGSGTRLTVV.

The rearrangement uses TRBV18 and TRBJ2-2; perhaps TRBD2 as D (5 bases). CDR3 length: 16 residues. Between the trimmed V and J ends, which lost 3 bases and 0 bases, there was a span of 11 bases. CDR1 and CDR2 (germline): KGHSH, LQKENI. For the CDR3, the DNA is TGTGCCAGCTCACCGACGTCGGACTCGAACACCGGGGAGCTGTTTTTT. It translates to CASSPTSDSNTGELFF.

The V call is TRBV29-1, the J call TRBJ2-1; 7 bases map to TRBD2. Trimming at V came to 6 bases and at J to 5 bases, leaving 10 bases not matched to a gene. The CDR3 covers 14 residues. The V gene's germline CDR1 is SQVTM and CDR2 ANQGSEA. CDR3 DNA sequence: TGCAGCGTCCGAGGACGAGCGGGAAACAATGAGCAGTTCTTC. Translating it yields CSVRGRAGNNEQFF.

This clonotype was counted only a few times. The gene calls are TRBV7-2 and TRBJ1-1; possibly TRBD1 for D (5 bases). The V gene's germline CDR1 is SGHTA and CDR2 FQGNSA. V shed 7 bases and J shed 7 bases, with 19 bases lying between them. This CDR3 comprises 14 residues. The CDR3 here is CASTAWEGIGEAFF. The CDR3 coding sequence is TGTGCCAGCACCGCCTGGGAGGGGATTGGTGAAGCTTTCTTT.

This clonotype was observed a few times. The chain uses TRBV4-1 and TRBJ1-1; TRBD1 might be the D (5 bases). From germline, CDR1 is MGHRA and CDR2 YSYEKL. The CDR3 covers 16 residues. Trimming cost V 3 bases and J 6 bases, with 20 bases left between them. CDR3 nucleotides: TGCGCCAGCAGCCAGCGGGACCCAGGTTATACGGCTGAAGCTTTCTTT. As protein: CASSQRDPGYTAEAFF.

This clonotype showed up just a few times. The chain links TRBV7-2 to TRBJ1-5; TRBD1 matches at 10 bases. From germline, CDR1 is SGHTA and CDR2 FQGNSA. With 1 base clipped from V and 4 bases from J, the junction kept 4 bases outside the gene matches. This CDR3 has 16 amino acids. The CDR3 DNA reads TGTGCCAGCAGCTTAGGACAGGGGGCAGGAAATCAGCCCCAGCATTTT. This codes for CASSLGQGAGNQPQHF.

This chain joins TRBV20-1 and TRBJ1-5, with TRBD1 as a possible D gene (5 bases). The CDR3 spans 16 residues. Trimming took 6 bases from V and 7 from J, leaving 25 bases between them. The germline V gene encodes CDR1 DFQATT and CDR2 SNEGSKA (reference sequence). The CDR3 region has the DNA TGCAGTGCCCCGAAAGAATGGGTTGTCGGGGACCAGCCCCAGCATTTT. It yields the protein CSAPKEWVVGDQPQHF.

About this clonotype: At one end, the junction sequence differs from germline, possibly due to a read error. This chain links TRBV6-2 or TRBV6-3 with TRBJ2-1; TRBD2 aligns across 9 bases. The end of the DNA fits TRBJ2-7 better, so the J call may be wrong. The CDR3 length is 15 residues. The V gene's germline CDR1 is MNHEY and CDR2 SVGEGT. The CDR3 region is CATSKGAGGIYEQYF. As DNA, the CDR3 is TGTGCCACCAGTAAAGGCGCGGGGGGGATCTACGAGCAGTACTTC.

This chain uses TRBV20-1 with TRBJ2-5, with 7 positions matching TRBD2. The J call could be wrong; TRBJ2-7 is a better fit for the DNA end. From germline, CDR1 is DFQATT and CDR2 SNEGSKA (reference sequence). The CDR3 consists of 14 residues. The CDR3 spells CSAREASGSYEQYF. CDR3 sequence (DNA): TGCAGTGCTAGAGAGGCTAGCGGTTCCTACGAGCAGTACTTC.